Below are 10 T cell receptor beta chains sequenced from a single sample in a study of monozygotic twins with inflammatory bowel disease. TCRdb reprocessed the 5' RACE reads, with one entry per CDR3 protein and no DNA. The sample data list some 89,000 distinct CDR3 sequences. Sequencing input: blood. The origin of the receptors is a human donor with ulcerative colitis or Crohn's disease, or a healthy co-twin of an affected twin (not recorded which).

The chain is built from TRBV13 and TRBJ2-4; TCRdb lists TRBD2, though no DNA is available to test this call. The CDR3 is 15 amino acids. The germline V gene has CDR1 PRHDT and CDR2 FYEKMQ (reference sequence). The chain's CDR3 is CASSLWDGSKNIQYF.

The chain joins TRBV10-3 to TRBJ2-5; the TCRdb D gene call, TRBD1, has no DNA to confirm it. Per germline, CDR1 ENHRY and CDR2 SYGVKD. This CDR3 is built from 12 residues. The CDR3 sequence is CAISVSAGVQYF.

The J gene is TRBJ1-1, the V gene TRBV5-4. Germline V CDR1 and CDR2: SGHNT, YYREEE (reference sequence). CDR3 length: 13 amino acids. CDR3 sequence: CASNKAGNTEAFF.

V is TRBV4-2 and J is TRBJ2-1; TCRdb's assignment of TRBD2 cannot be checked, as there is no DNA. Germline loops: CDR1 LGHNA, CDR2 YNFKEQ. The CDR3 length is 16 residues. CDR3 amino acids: CASSQTLAGGYNEQFF.

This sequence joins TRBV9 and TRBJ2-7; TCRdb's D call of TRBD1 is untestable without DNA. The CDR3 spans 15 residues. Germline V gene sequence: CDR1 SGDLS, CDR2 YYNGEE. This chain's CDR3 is CAGSVGGTGSYEQYF. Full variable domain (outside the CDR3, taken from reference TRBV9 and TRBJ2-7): DSGVTQTPKHLITATGQRVTLRCSPRSGDLSVYWYQQSLDQGLQFLIQYYNGEERAKGNILERFSAQQFPDLHSELNLSSLELGDSALYFCAGSVGGTGSYEQYFGPGTRLTVT.

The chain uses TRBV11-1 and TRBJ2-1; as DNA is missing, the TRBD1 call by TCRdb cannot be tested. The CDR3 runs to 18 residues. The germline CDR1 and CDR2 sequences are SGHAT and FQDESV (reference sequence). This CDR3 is CASSLTSWTESIWDEQFF. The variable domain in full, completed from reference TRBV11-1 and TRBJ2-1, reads EAEVAQSPRYKITEKSQAVAFWCDPISGHATLYWYRQILGQGPELLVQFQDESVVDDSQLPKDRFSAERLKGVDSTLKIQPAELGDSAMYLCASSLTSWTESIWDEQFFGPGTRLTVL.

CDR3 sequence reads: CSARDDKETQYF. The gene calls are TRBV20-1 and TRBJ2-5. The CDR3 is made up of 12 amino acids. Germline V gene sequence: CDR1 DFQATT, CDR2 SNEGSKA (reference sequence).

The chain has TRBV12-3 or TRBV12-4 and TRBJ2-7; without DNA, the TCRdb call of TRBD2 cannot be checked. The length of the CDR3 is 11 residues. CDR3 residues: CASGRDYEQYF.

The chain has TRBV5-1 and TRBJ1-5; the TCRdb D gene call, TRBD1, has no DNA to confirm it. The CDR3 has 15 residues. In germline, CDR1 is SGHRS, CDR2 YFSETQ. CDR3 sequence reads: CASSLAGTYNQPQHF.

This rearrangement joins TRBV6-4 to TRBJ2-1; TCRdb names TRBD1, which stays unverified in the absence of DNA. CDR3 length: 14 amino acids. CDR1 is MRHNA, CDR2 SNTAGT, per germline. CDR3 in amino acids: CASSKGQGSHEQFF.